This TCR beta chain came from a study of blood T cells in healthy people across ages. Notes on the study in general: Lack of knowledge of donor CMV status possibly confounded expanded clonotype changes.

Drawing of peripheral blood yielded roughly 10 milliliters from each donor. A minimum of 5 micrograms of total RNA was extracted per sample. The CDR3 totals 15 residues. Alongside a J-beta primer mix, a sample-barcoded 5' primer served in a second PCR lasting roughly 7 to 11 cycles. Any given sample supplied a minimum of 3 million CDR3-containing paired-end reads. TCRdb analysed the 5' RACE reads with MiXCR anew, one entry per CDR3 protein. The sample shows about 1.5 million distinct CDR3 sequences, roughly 43% of them seen only once. A word on this clonotype: Its matching antigen is unknown.

This receptor was obtained from a young woman in good health. The V and J genes are TRBV21-1 and TRBJ1-1. TRBV21-1 is flagged as a pseudogene. Sequencing was performed on blood. The CDR3 is CASSKGAALNTEAFF. The CDR3 DNA reads as TGTGCCAGCAGTAAAGGAGCAGCTCTGAACACTGAAGCTTTCTTT.